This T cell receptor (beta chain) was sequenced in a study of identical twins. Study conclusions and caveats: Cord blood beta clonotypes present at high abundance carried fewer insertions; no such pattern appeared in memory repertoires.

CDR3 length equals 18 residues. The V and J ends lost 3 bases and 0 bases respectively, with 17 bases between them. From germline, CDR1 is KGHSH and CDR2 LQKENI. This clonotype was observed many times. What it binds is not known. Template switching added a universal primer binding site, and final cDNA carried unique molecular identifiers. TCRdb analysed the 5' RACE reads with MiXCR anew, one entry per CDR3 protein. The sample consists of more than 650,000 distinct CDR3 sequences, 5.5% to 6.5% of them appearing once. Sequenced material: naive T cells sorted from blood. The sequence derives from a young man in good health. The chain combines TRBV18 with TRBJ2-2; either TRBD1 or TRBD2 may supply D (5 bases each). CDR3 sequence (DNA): TGTGCCAGCTCACCTTCGCAACCCGGGACGGCGAACACCGGGGAGCTGTTTTTT. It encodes CASSPSQPGTANTGELFF.